This is a list of T cell receptor beta chains from one sample in a study of human T cells and chemical hapten exposure. TCRdb fed the RACE reads into MiXCR, producing one record per CDR3 protein. The data show under 120,000 distinct CDR3 sequences, with about 10% seen just once and under 4.5% held by the top ten. Sequencing used whole blood, obtained in connection with sensitization to the hapten diphenylcyclopropenone (DPC). The receptors were gathered from a woman aged 40 to 50 with alopecia areata. Some clones in this sample may be carry-over from other donors' samples. Both conserved end residues are part of each CDR3. A D gene is named only where the DNA matches it firmly. Clone size is shown for a subset of rows, as once, few, many or a class of expanded clone.

>TRBV6-5|.|TRBJ1-1|many
TGTGCCAGCACCTATGGAGGGGGGGCAAACACTGAAGCTTTCTTT
CASTYGGGANTEAFF
>TRBV9|TRBD1|TRBJ2-3|many
TGTGCCAGCAGCGTAAGGACAGGCCCAGATACGCAGTATTTT
CASSVRTGPDTQYF
>TRBV2|TRBD1|TRBJ2-2|.
TGTGCCAGCAGTCGGGGACAGGGGGTTGGCACCGGGGAGCTGTTTTTT
CASSRGQGVGTGELFF
>TRBV6-2/TRBV6-3|TRBD1|TRBJ1-2|many
TGTGCCAGCAGTTACCCGCCGGGACAGGGCTTCCACTATGGCTACACCTTC
CASSYPPGQGFHYGYTF
>TRBV9|.|TRBJ1-3|.
TGTGCCAGCAGCGTAGGTTCAGGCTTCAGCTCTGGAAACACCATATATTTT
CASSVGSGFSSGNTIYF
>TRBV24-1|TRBD2|TRBJ2-1|.
TGTGCCACCAGTGATTGGGGGGGACTTTCCGGCTCCTACAATGAGCAGTTCTTC
CATSDWGGLSGSYNEQFF
>TRBV7-8|TRBD1|TRBJ2-2|few
TGTGCCAGCAGCTCGGGACAGGGGTTCCCCGGGGAGCTGTTTTTT
CASSSGQGFPGELFF
>TRBV7-2|.|TRBJ2-3|.
TGTGCCAGCAGCTTAGTCCTCCCCACAGATACGCAGTATTTT
CASSLVLPTDTQYF
>TRBV27|.|TRBJ2-5|many
TGTGCCAGCAGTTTATCGGGGGGCAGAGAGACCCAGTACTTC
CASSLSGGRETQYF
>TRBV29-1|TRBD1|TRBJ2-7|many
TGCAGCGTGGGACAGCAACGTTACGAGCAGTACTTC
CSVGQQRYEQYF
>TRBV7-2|.|TRBJ1-5|.
TGTGCCAGCAGCTTAGACCGGGGGGGTTCAAAGCCCCAGCATTTT
CASSLDRGGSKPQHF
>TRBV20-1|.|TRBJ2-1|few
TGCAGTGCTAGCCCCCAGACGAGCTCCTACAATGAGCAGTTCTTC
CSASPQTSSYNEQFF
>TRBV12-3/TRBV12-4|.|TRBJ1-2|few
TGTGCCAGCAGTTTAGGTGGTACAGGTATAATGGGTAACTATGGCTACACCTTC
CASSLGGTGIMGNYGYTF
>TRBV7-2|.|TRBJ2-5|.
TGTGCCAGCAGCGCCTCCAAGACCCAGTACTTC
CASSASKTQYF
>TRBV6-2/TRBV6-3|TRBD1|TRBJ2-1|.
TGTGCCAGCAGTTACTTCCTAGGACAGGGTGAGCAGTTCTTC
CASSYFLGQGEQFF
>TRBV20-1|TRBD1|TRBJ2-7|.
TGCAGTGCTAGATCGACAGGGGCCGAGCAGTACTTC
CSARSTGAEQYF
>TRBV5-6|.|TRBJ2-1|few
TGTGCCAGCAGCTTGCGGGAGAAGGGGTCCTACAATGAGCAGTTCTTC
CASSLREKGSYNEQFF
>TRBV27|TRBD1|TRBJ1-3|many
TGTGCCAGCAGTAGTACAGGGGGATCTGGAAACACCATATATTTT
CASSSTGGSGNTIYF
>TRBV9|TRBD2|TRBJ2-1|.
TGTGCCAGCAGCAAGCCGGGACTAGCTATCAATGAGCAGTTCTTC
CASSKPGLAINEQFF
>TRBV30|.|TRBJ1-2|.
TGTGCCTGGGGGCACGGGACCCTCTATGGCTACACCTTC
CAWGHGTLYGYTF
>TRBV7-3|TRBD1|TRBJ1-3|many
TGTGCCAGCAGTCCGGACAGGGCTGGAAACACCATATATTTT
CASSPDRAGNTIYF
>TRBV28|TRBD1|TRBJ2-5|few
TGTGCCAGCAGCTCTAGACAGGGGCGTGTACAAGAGACCCAGTACTTC
CASSSRQGRVQETQYF
>TRBV2|.|TRBJ1-5|many
TGTGCCAGCAGCCTACGGACAGACTTTAGCAATCAGCCCCAGCATTTT
CASSLRTDFSNQPQHF
>TRBV20-1|.|TRBJ1-1|many
TGCAGTGCGCGGGACCCTAGGGGCACTGAAGCTTTCTTT
CSARDPRGTEAFF
>TRBV21-1|.|TRBJ2-3|.
TGTGCCAGCAGCACCAAACAGGGGATGAGCACAGATACGCAGTATTTT
CASSTKQGMSTDTQYF
>TRBV11-3|.|TRBJ2-2|.
TGTGCCAGCAGCTTTGCAGGACCGACGAACACCGGGGAGCTGTTTTTT
CASSFAGPTNTGELFF
>TRBV24-1|.|TRBJ1-5|.
TGTGCCACCAGTGATGGAGGACAGCCCCAGCATTTT
CATSDGGQPQHF
>TRBV29-1|.|TRBJ1-1|few
TGCAGCGTCGGGCTCACTGAAGCTTTCTTT
CSVGLTEAFF
>TRBV7-7|TRBD1|TRBJ2-7|few
TGTGCCAGCAGCTCCGGGACAGGGGGTTCCTACGAGCAGTACTTC
CASSSGTGGSYEQYF
>TRBV28|.|TRBJ1-2|.
TGTGCCAGCAGTTTAAGTATCCGGGTTGGTGGCTACACCTTC
CASSLSIRVGGYTF
>TRBV5-1|TRBD2|TRBJ2-1|few
TGCGCCAGCAGCCAACTAGCGGGAGGCCACAATGAGCAGTTCTTC
CASSQLAGGHNEQFF
>TRBV7-2|.|TRBJ2-3|.
TGTGCCAGCAGCCCGGACTCGCCTAGCACAGATACGCAGTATTTT
CASSPDSPSTDTQYF
>TRBV7-2|.|TRBJ2-1|many
TGTGCCAGCAGCTTAATATATCTAGCGCATGAGCAGTTCTTC
CASSLIYLAHEQFF
>TRBV12-3/TRBV12-4|.|TRBJ1-1|many
TGTGCCAGCAGTTTCGACCACCCGAGGGCTTTCTTT
CASSFDHPRAFF
>TRBV5-1|.|TRBJ1-2|.
TGCGCCAGCAGCTTGGCAGAGAACTATGGCTACACCTTC
CASSLAENYGYTF
>TRBV29-1|.|TRBJ2-3|few
TGCAGCGGTCAGAGGGGGACGGGCACAGATACGCAGTATTTT
CSGQRGTGTDTQYF
>TRBV2|.|TRBJ2-1|many
TGTGCCAGCAGTGAATTAGCGGTCTACAATGAGCAGTTCTTC
CASSELAVYNEQFF
>TRBV7-7|.|TRBJ2-1|.
TGTGCCAGCAGCTCGACAGGATACAATGAGCAGTTCTTC
CASSSTGYNEQFF